This record looks at one T cell receptor beta chain sequence and its context. Both 60 Vbeta primers and 13 Jbeta primers went into the PCR. Profiled with immunoSEQ multiplex PCR; TCRdb holds only in-frame clones, not every one. The table records over 150,000 clones, roughly two thirds of them present only once. The data stem from a study of cytomegalovirus exposure and HLA in healthy donors. Study in general: Inside one of the first data releases sat about 85 million unique TCRs taken from HLA-typed donors. Falling in the Caucasian-associated ancestry cluster were 65% to 90% of under 450 genotyped donors.

This CDR3 region has 16 residues. V lost 1 base and J lost 8, with 18 bases in between. Germline assignment: CDR1 LNHNV and CDR2 YYDKDF (reference sequence). The receptor was isolated from a woman in her 30s in good health and CMV-seronegative. This rearrangement joins TRBV15 to TRBJ2-1, with D perhaps TRBD2 (6 bases). Sequencing was performed on PBMCs. CDR3 sequence (DNA): TGTGCCACCAGCAGAGTCCGGGACTCCCCCGGGGATGAGCAGTTCTTC. Translation: CATSRVRDSPGDEQFF. Based on the CDR3 plus reference TRBV15 and TRBJ2-1, the full variable domain is DAMVIQNPRYQVTQFGKPVTLSCSQTLNHNVMYWYQQKSSQAPKLLFHYYDKDFNNEADTPDNFQSRRPNTSFCFLDIRSPGLGDTAMYLCATSRVRDSPGDEQFFGPGTRLTVL.